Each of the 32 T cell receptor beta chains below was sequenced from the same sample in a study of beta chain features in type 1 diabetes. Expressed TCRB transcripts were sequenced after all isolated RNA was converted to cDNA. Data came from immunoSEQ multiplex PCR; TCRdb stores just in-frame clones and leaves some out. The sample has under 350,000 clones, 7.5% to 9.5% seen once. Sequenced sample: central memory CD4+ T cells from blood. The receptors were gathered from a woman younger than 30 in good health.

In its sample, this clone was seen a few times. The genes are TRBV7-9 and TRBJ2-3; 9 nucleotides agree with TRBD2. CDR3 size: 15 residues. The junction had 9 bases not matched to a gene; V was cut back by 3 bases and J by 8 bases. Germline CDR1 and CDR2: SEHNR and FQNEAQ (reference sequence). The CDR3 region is CASSFSGSLGGTQYF. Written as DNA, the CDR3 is TGTGCCAGCAGCTTTAGCGGGAGCCTCGGGGGTACGCAGTATTTT. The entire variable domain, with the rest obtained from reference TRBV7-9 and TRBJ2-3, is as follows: DTGVSQNPRHKITKRGQNVTFRCDPISEHNRLYWYRQTLGQGPEFLTYFQNEAQLEKSRLLSDRFSAERPKGSFSTLEIQRTEQGDSAMYLCASSFSGSLGGTQYFGPGTRLTVL.

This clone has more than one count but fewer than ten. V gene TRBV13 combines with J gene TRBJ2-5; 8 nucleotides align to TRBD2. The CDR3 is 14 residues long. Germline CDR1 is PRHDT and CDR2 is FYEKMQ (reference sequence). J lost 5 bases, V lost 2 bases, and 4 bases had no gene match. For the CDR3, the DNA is TGTGCCAGCAGCTTAAGCGGGGGTAGGGAGACCCAGTACTTC. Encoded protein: CASSLSGGRETQYF.

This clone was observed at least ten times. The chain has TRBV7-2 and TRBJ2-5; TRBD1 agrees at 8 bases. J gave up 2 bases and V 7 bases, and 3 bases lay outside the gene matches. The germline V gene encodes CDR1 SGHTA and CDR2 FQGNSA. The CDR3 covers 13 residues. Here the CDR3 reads CASTGDRQETQYF. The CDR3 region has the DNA TGTGCCAGCACCGGGGACAGGCAAGAGACCCAGTACTTC.

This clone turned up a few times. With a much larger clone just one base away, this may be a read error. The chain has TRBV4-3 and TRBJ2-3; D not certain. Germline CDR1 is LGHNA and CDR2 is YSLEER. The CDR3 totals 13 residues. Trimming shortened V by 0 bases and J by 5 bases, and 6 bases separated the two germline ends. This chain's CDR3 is CASSQDMGDTQYF. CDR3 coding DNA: TGCGCCAGCAGCCAAGATATGGGAGATACGCAGTATTTT.

The CDR3 DNA follows: TGTGCCAGCAGTCCCGGACAGGTCCAAGAGACCCAGTACTTC. This encodes CASSPGQVQETQYF. The rearrangement links TRBV27 to TRBJ2-5, with 7 bases aligning to TRBD1. Germline CDR1 MNHEY, CDR2 SMNVEV (reference sequence). Germline trimming cut 5 bases from V and 1 base from J; bases unmatched to any gene: 4. The CDR3 covers 14 residues.

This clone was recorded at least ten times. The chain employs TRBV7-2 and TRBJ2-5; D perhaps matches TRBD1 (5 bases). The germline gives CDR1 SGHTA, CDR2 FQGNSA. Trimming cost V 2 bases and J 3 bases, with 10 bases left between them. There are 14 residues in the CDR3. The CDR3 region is CASSLYVTEETQYF. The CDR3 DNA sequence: TGTGCCAGCAGCTTATATGTGACAGAAGAGACCCAGTACTTC.

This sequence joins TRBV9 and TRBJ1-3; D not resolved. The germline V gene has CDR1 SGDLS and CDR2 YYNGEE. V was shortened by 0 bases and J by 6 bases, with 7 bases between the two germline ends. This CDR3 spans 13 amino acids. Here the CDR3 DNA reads TGTGCCAGCAGCGTAGGTCGAGAAAACACCATATATTTT. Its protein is CASSVGRENTIYF. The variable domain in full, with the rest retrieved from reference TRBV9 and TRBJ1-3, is DSGVTQTPKHLITATGQRVTLRCSPRSGDLSVYWYQQSLDQGLQFLIQYYNGEERAKGNILERFSAQQFPDLHSELNLSSLELGDSALYFCASSVGRENTIYFGEGSWLTVV.

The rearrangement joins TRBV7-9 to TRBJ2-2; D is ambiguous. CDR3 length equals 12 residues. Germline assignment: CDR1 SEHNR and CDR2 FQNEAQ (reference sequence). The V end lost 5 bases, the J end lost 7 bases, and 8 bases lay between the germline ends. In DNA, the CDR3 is TGTGCCAGCAGCACCCTAGTCGGGGAGCTGTTTTTT. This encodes CASSTLVGELFF. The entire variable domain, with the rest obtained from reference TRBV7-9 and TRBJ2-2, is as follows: DTGVSQNPRHKITKRGQNVTFRCDPISEHNRLYWYRQTLGQGPEFLTYFQNEAQLEKSRLLSDRFSAERPKGSFSTLEIQRTEQGDSAMYLCASSTLVGELFFGEGSRLTVL.

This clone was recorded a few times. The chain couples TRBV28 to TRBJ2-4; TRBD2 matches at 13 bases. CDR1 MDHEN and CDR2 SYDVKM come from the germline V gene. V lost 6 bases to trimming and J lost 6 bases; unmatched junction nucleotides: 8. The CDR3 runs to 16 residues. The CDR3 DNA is TGTGCCAGCAGCCCGGGACTAGCGGGGAAGGGAAACATTCAGTACTTC. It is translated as CASSPGLAGKGNIQYF.

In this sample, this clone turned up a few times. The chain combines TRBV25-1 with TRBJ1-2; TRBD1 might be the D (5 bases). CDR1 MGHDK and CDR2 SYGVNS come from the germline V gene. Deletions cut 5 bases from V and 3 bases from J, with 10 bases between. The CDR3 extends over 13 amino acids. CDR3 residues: CASSTGFHYGYTF. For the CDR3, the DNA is TGTGCCAGCAGTACAGGCTTTCACTATGGCTACACCTTC.

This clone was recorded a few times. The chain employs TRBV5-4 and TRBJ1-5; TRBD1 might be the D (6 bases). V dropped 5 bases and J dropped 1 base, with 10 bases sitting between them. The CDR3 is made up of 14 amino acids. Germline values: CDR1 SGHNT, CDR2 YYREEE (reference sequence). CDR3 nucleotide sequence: TGTGCCAGCAGTACAGGACAGAGCAATCAGCCCCAGCATTTT. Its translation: CASSTGQSNQPQHF.

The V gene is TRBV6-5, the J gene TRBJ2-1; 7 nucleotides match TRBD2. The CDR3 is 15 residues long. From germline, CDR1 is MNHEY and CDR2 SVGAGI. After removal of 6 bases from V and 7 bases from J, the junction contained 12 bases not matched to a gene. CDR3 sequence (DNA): TGTGCCAGCAGCTCTAACAGCGGGATGGGGAATGAGCAGTTCTTC. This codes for CASSSNSGMGNEQFF.

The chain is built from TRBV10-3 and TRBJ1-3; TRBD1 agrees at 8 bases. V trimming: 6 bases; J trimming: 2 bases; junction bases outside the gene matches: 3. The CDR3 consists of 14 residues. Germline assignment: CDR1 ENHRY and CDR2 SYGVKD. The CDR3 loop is CAIRKTGAGNTIYF. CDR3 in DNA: TGTGCCATCAGGAAGACAGGGGCTGGAAACACCATATATTTT.

In DNA form, the CDR3 reads TGTGCCAGCAGCCCTTCAGGGGAGAATGGCTACACCTTC. Its protein product is CASSPSGENGYTF. The chain combines TRBV7-9 with TRBJ1-2; perhaps TRBD1 as D (6 bases). The length of the CDR3 is 13 residues. Trimming took 5 bases from V and 6 from J, leaving 13 bases between them. CDR1 SEHNR and CDR2 FQNEAQ come from the germline V gene (reference sequence).

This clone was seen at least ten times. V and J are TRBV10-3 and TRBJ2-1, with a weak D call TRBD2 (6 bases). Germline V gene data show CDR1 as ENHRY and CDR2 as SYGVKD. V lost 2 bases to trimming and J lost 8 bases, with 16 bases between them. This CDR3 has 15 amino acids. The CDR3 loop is CAISEPKGGIHEQFF. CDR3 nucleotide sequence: TGTGCCATCAGTGAGCCTAAAGGAGGGATCCATGAGCAGTTCTTC.

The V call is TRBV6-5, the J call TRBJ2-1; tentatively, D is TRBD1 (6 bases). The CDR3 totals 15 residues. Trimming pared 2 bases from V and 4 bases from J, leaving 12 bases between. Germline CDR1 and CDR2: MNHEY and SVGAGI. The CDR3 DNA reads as TGTGCCAGCAGTTACGAGGACAGCCGTTACAATGAGCAGTTCTTC. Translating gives CASSYEDSRYNEQFF.

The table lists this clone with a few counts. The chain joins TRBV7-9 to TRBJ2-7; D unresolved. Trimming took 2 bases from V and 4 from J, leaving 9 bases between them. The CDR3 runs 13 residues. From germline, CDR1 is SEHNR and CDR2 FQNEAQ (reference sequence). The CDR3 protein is CASSLRKEYEQYF. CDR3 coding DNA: TGTGCCAGCAGCTTAAGGAAAGAATACGAGCAGTACTTC.

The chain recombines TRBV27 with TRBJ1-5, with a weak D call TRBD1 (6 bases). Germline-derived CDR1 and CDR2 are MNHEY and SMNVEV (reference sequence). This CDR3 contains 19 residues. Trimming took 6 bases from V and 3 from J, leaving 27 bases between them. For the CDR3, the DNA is TGTGCCAGCAGACTACGTCCCCCGCGGCCGACAGGCGACAATCAGCCCCAGCATTTT. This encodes CASRLRPPRPTGDNQPQHF.

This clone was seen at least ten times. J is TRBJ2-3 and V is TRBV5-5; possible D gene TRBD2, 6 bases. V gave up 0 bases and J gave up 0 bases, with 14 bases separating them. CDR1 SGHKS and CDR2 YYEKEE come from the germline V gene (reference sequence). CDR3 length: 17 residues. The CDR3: CASSLGRTGASTDTQYF. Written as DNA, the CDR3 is TGTGCCAGCAGCTTGGGCCGGACGGGAGCTAGCACAGATACGCAGTATTTT.

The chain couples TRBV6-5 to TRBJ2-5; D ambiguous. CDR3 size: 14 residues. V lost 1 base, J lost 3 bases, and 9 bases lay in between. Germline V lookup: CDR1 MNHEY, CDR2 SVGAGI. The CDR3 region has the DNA TGTGCCAGCAGTTACTATAACTTAAAAGAGACCCAGTACTTC. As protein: CASSYYNLKETQYF.

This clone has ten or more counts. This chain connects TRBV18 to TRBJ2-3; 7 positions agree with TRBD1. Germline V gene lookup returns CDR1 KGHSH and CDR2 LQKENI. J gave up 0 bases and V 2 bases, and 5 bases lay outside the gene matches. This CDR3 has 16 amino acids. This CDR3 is CASSPVKGQSTDTQYF. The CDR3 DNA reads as TGTGCCAGCTCACCAGTAAAGGGACAGAGCACAGATACGCAGTATTTT.

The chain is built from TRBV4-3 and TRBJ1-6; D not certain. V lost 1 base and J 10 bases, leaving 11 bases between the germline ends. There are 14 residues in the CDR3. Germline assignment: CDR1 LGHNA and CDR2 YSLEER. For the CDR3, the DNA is TGCGCCAGCAGCCAAGGCCCTTCCAGATCACCCCTCCACTTT. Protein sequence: CASSQGPSRSPLHF.

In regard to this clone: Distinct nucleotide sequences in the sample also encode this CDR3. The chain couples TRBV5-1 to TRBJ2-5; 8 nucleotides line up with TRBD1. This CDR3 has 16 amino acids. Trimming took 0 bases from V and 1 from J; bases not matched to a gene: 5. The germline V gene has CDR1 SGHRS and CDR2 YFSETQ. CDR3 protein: CASSLGGQASQETQYF. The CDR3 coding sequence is TGCGCCAGCAGCTTGGGGGGACAGGCGAGCCAAGAGACCCAGTACTTC.

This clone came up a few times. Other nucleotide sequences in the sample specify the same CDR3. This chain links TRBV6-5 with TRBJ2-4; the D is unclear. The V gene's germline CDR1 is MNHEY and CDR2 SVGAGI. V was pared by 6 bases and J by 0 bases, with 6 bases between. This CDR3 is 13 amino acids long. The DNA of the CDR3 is TGTGCCAGCAGCCCGGGAGCCAAAAACATTCAGTACTTC. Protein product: CASSPGAKNIQYF.

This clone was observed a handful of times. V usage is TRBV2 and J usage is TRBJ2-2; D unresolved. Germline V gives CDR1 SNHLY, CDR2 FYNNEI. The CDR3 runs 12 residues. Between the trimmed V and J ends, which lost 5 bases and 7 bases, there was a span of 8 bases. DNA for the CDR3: TGTGCCAGCAGTCGCTATGGCGGGGAGCTGTTTTTT. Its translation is CASSRYGGELFF.

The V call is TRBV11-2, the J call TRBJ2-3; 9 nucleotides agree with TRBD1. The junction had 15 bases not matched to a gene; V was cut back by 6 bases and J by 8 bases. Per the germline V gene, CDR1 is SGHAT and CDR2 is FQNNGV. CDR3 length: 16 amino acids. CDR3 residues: CASRQPGQGGPATQYF. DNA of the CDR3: TGTGCCAGCAGGCAACCGGGACAGGGAGGCCCGGCTACGCAGTATTTT.

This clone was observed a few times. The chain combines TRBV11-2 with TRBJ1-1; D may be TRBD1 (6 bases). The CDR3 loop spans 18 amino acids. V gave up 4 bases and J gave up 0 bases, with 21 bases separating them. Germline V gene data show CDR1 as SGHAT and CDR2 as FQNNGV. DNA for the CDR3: TGTGCCAGCAGCTCCCCCCGGGGGGCCCTCCAGATGAACACTGAAGCTTTCTTT. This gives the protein CASSSPRGALQMNTEAFF. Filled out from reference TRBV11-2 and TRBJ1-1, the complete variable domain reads EAGVAQSPRYKIIEKRQSVAFWCNPISGHATLYWYQQILGQGPKLLIQFQNNGVVDDSQLPKDRFSAERLKGVDSTLKIQPAKLEDSAVYLCASSSPRGALQMNTEAFFGQGTRLTVV.

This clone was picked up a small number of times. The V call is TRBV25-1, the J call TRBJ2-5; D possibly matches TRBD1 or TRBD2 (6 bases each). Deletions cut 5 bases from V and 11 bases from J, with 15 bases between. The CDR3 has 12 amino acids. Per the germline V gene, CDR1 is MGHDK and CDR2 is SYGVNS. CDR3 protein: CASSRGVGEQYF. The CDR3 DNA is TGTGCCAGCAGTAGGGGGGTAGGGGAGCAGTACTTC.

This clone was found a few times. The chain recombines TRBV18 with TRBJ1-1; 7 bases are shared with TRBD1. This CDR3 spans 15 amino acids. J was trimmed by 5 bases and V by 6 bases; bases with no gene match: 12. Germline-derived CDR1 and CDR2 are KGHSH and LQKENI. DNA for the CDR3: TGTGCCAGCTCGCATGGACAGGTGTTGAGAACTGAAGCTTTCTTT. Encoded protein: CASSHGQVLRTEAFF.

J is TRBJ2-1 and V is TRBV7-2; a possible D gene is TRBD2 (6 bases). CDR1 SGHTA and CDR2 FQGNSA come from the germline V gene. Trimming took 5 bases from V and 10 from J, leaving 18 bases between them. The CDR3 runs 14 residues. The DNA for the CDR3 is TGTGCCAGCAGCCCCGACCTTAGCGGATCCGAGCAGTTCTTC. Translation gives CASSPDLSGSEQFF.

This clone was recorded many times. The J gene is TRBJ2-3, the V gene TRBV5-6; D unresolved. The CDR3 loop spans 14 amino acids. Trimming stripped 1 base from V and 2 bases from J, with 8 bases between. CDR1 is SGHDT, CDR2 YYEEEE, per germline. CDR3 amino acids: CASSLKTITDTQYF. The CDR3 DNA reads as TGTGCCAGCAGCTTGAAAACTATCACAGATACGCAGTATTTT.

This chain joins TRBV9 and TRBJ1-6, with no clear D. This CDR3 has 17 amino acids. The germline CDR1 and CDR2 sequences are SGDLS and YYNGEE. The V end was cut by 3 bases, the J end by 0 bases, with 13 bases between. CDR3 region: CASSGSAGSSYNSPLHF. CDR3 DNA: TGTGCCAGCAGCGGAAGCGCGGGAAGCTCCTATAATTCACCCCTCCACTTT. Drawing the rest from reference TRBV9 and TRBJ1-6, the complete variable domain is DSGVTQTPKHLITATGQRVTLRCSPRSGDLSVYWYQQSLDQGLQFLIQYYNGEERAKGNILERFSAQQFPDLHSELNLSSLELGDSALYFCASSGSAGSSYNSPLHFGNGTRLTVT.